Following are 29 T cell receptor beta chains from one sample sequenced in a study of cytomegalovirus exposure and HLA in healthy donors. The PCR used 60 Vbeta and 13 Jbeta primers. TCRdb's table, derived via immunoSEQ multiplex PCR, lists solely in-frame clones and lacks some. The table has about 180,000 clones, over 70% seen once. Sequencing used PBMCs. These receptors all come from a boy aged 2 to 9 in good health and CMV-seronegative.

The V gene is TRBV6-5, the J gene TRBJ1-1; unclear D gene. Germline CDR1 and CDR2: MNHEY and SVGAGI. The CDR3 runs 14 residues. V lost 0 bases and J 2 bases, leaving 7 bases between the germline ends. The CDR3 region is CASSYSGINTEAFF. The CDR3 region has the DNA TGTGCCAGCAGTTACTCGGGCATTAACACTGAAGCTTTCTTT.

This clone was seen a few times. Here the CDR3 DNA reads TGTGCCAGCAGAGGTCCGGACACTAACTATGGCTACACCTTC. Translation: CASRGPDTNYGYTF. This chain uses TRBV27 with TRBJ1-2; possibly TRBD1 for D (5 bases). The length of the CDR3 is 14 residues. The germline V and J ends were trimmed by 6 bases and 0 bases, with 11 bases remaining between them. The V gene's germline CDR1 is MNHEY and CDR2 SMNVEV (reference sequence).

The chain combines TRBV5-6 with TRBJ2-2; 8 bases line up with TRBD2. The CDR3 is made up of 15 amino acids. V shed 2 bases and J 4 bases; nucleotides not matched to a gene: 4. Germline values: CDR1 SGHDT, CDR2 YYEEEE. The CDR3 spells CASSFGGGLTGELFF. CDR3 DNA: TGTGCCAGCAGCTTTGGCGGGGGGCTCACCGGGGAGCTGTTTTTT.

This clone was found a few times. The chain combines TRBV15 with TRBJ2-3; the D is unclear. The CDR3 covers 16 residues. CDR1 is LNHNV and CDR2 is YYDKDF in the germline V gene (reference sequence). V lost 0 bases, J lost 2 bases, and 12 bases lay in between. The CDR3 DNA reads TGTGCCACCAGCAGAGAGTCCCTAGATCTCACAGATACGCAGTATTTT. Its translation is CATSRESLDLTDTQYF.

A few counts support this clone. The CDR3 spells CASSYSREQYF. The CDR3 DNA is TGTGCCAGCAGTTACTCGAGGGAGCAGTACTTC. The chain carries TRBV6-6 and TRBJ2-7, with D unclear. CDR1 is MNHNY, CDR2 SVGAGI, per germline (reference sequence). The CDR3 is 11 amino acids. V lost 0 bases and J 7 bases, leaving 4 bases between the germline ends.

The chain has TRBV21-1 and TRBJ2-2; TRBD2 is the table's D call and was not checked against the DNA. TRBV21-1 is designated a pseudogene. The CDR3 sequence is 16 residues long. In DNA form, the CDR3 reads TGTGCCAGCAGCAAAGCCGCAGGCCGCGGGGCCGGGGAGCTGTTTTTT. Residues: CASSKAAGRGAGELFF.

CDR3 in amino acids: CASSHLGLRDELMNTEAFF. The CDR3 DNA follows: TGTGCCAGCAGCCACCTCGGACTCCGGGATGAATTAATGAACACTGAAGCTTTCTTT. V gene TRBV7-9 combines with J gene TRBJ1-1; D gene unclear. V was pared by 5 bases and J by 0 bases, with 25 bases between. Germline V gives CDR1 SEHNR, CDR2 FQNEAQ (reference sequence). The CDR3 has 19 amino acids.

The CDR3 bases are TGCGCCAGCTGTAGCGGAACCTACGAGCAGTACGTC. This sequence encodes CASCSGTYEQYV. J is TRBJ2-7 and V is TRBV23-1, with D perhaps matching TRBD2 (6 bases). TRBV23-1 is an ORF for which the function is uncertain. The germline V and J ends were trimmed by 8 bases and 2 bases, with 10 bases remaining between them. The CDR3 is 12 amino acids.

The chain links TRBV9 to TRBJ2-1; 11 bases are a match to TRBD2. The CDR3 runs to 14 residues. V lost 3 bases and J lost 4; bases outside the gene matches: 0. CDR1 and CDR2 (germline): SGDLS, YYNGEE. The CDR3 DNA reads as TGTGCCAGCAGCGCTAGCGGGAGGTACAATGAGCAGTTCTTC. Amino acid sequence: CASSASGRYNEQFF.

V usage is TRBV9 and J usage is TRBJ2-4, with TRBD1 matching 8 bases. The CDR3 length is 15 residues. Looked up from germline, CDR1 is SGDLS and CDR2 is YYNGEE. V was clipped by 3 bases and J by 7 bases; unmatched bases: 9. The CDR3 here is CASSAGGAEGNIQYF. CDR3 in DNA: TGTGCCAGCAGCGCAGGGGGCGCGGAGGGGAACATTCAGTACTTC.

The V gene is TRBV29-1, the J gene TRBJ1-2; D remains ambiguous. V was pared by 5 bases and J by 8 bases, with 15 bases between. The CDR3 is 12 amino acids. Germline CDR1 SQVTM, CDR2 ANQGSEA. In DNA, the CDR3 is TGCAGCGTTTTAACCGGGAGCCGGGGCTACACCTTC. Protein sequence: CSVLTGSRGYTF.

The V call is TRBV30, the J call TRBJ2-2, with 7 bases fitting TRBD2. Germline lookup yields CDR1 GTSNPN and CDR2 SVGIG (reference sequence). CDR3 length equals 16 residues. Trimming at V came to 2 bases and at J to 1 base, leaving 7 bases not matched to a gene. The CDR3 protein is CAWSPGPSGNTGELFF. As DNA, the CDR3 is TGTGCCTGGAGTCCTGGACCTAGCGGGAACACCGGGGAGCTGTTTTTT.

This sequence joins TRBV5-4 and TRBJ1-2, with a weak D call TRBD1 (6 bases). In germline, CDR1 is SGHNT, CDR2 YYREEE (reference sequence). Trimming left V 2 bases short and J 6 bases short, with 11 bases between. The CDR3 is 13 amino acids. CDR3 in amino acids: CASSFTGYDGYTF. The DNA for the CDR3 is TGTGCCAGCAGCTTTACAGGGTATGATGGCTACACCTTC.

The chain couples TRBV9 to TRBJ2-2; D might be TRBD2 (6 bases). V lost 3 bases and J 2 bases, leaving 35 bases between the germline ends. CDR1 and CDR2 from the germline V gene are SGDLS and YYNGEE. There are 23 residues in the CDR3. This CDR3 reads CASSGPSMQKAGLPYANTGELFF. CDR3 sequence (DNA): TGTGCCAGCAGCGGCCCCAGTATGCAGAAAGCGGGCCTCCCGTACGCAAACACCGGGGAGCTGTTTTTT.

Only one count was recorded for this clone. The V gene is TRBV19, the J gene TRBJ2-3; TRBD2 matches at 7 bases. V gave up 6 bases and J gave up 1 base; unmatched junction bases: 4. Germline-derived CDR1 and CDR2 are LNHDA and SQIVND (reference sequence). The CDR3 consists of 14 residues. The CDR3 region is CASRKRGGTDTQYF. The CDR3 DNA is TGTGCCAGTAGAAAACGGGGGGGCACAGATACGCAGTATTTT.

This clone was counted once. The chain links TRBV13 to TRBJ1-1, with a possible D match to TRBD1 (5 bases). V gave up 4 bases and J gave up 0 bases, with 18 bases separating them. This CDR3 is 17 amino acids long. Germline V lookup: CDR1 PRHDT, CDR2 FYEKMQ (reference sequence). The CDR3 nucleotides read TGTGCCAGCAGCTCCCCTAAGTCCTCGGACATGAACACTGAAGCTTTCTTT. Residues: CASSSPKSSDMNTEAFF. Together with reference TRBV13 and TRBJ1-1, the CDR3 gives the full variable domain: AAGVIQSPRHLIKEKRETATLKCYPIPRHDTVYWYQQGPGQDPQFLISFYEKMQSDKGSIPDRFSAQQFSDYHSELNMSSLELGDSALYFCASSSPKSSDMNTEAFFGQGTRLTVV.

This rearrangement joins TRBV4-1 to TRBJ2-4; 7 bases are a match to TRBD1. This CDR3 comprises 16 residues. Germline CDR1 reads MGHRA; CDR2 reads YSYEKL. Trimming cost V 2 bases and J 1 base; bases outside gene matches: 5. This CDR3 is CASSQPPRGAKNIQYF. CDR3 sequence (DNA): TGCGCCAGCAGCCAACCCCCCAGGGGGGCCAAAAACATTCAGTACTTC.

The genes are TRBV6-6 and TRBJ2-7; TRBD1 agrees at 9 bases. The CDR3 runs to 15 residues. Trimming at V came to 5 bases and at J to 0 bases, leaving 5 bases not matched to a gene. Germline assignment: CDR1 MNHNY and CDR2 SVGAGI (reference sequence). The CDR3 DNA reads TGTGCCAGCAGTCAGAGGACAGGGGACTCCTACGAGCAGTACTTC. Its translation is CASSQRTGDSYEQYF.

The V call is TRBV27, the J call TRBJ2-5; 10 nucleotides match TRBD2. Trimming cost V 2 bases and J 6 bases; bases outside gene matches: 6. Germline CDR1 and CDR2: MNHEY and SMNVEV (reference sequence). CDR3 length equals 15 residues. The CDR3 DNA reads TGTGCCAGCAGTTTAACTAGCGGGACGCTAAAGACCCAGTACTTC. This gives the protein CASSLTSGTLKTQYF.

V and J are TRBV7-8 and TRBJ2-1; 7 positions agree with TRBD2. CDR1 is SGHVS and CDR2 is FQNEAQ in the germline V gene. The CDR3 totals 15 residues. V lost 4 bases, J lost 10 bases, and 13 bases stayed unmatched. The chain's CDR3 is CASSSRTSGTWEQFF. The CDR3, as DNA: TGTGCCAGCAGCTCCCGGACTAGTGGGACGTGGGAGCAGTTCTTC.

The V call is TRBV9, the J call TRBJ2-1, with D possibly TRBD1 on 6 matching bases. Germline CDR1 is SGDLS and CDR2 is YYNGEE. The V end lost 0 bases, the J end lost 8 bases, and 18 bases lay between the germline ends. The CDR3 covers 16 residues. CDR3 DNA: TGTGCCAGCAGCGTAGGAGGCAGGGGAGTTTGGGATGAGCAGTTCTTC. Protein: CASSVGGRGVWDEQFF.

The V gene is TRBV7-9, the J gene TRBJ2-1; TRBD2 aligns across 9 bases. The CDR3 runs to 15 residues. V was pared by 5 bases and J by 2 bases, with 4 bases of the junction left unmatched. CDR1 SEHNR and CDR2 FQNEAQ come from the germline V gene (reference sequence). CDR3: CASSLGLATYNEQFF. The DNA of the CDR3 is TGTGCCAGCAGCCTCGGACTAGCGACCTACAATGAGCAGTTCTTC.

The chain uses TRBV28 and TRBJ2-3, with a weak D call TRBD2 (5 bases). The V end was cut by 1 base, the J end by 6 bases, with 8 bases between. The CDR3 covers 13 residues. Germline loops: CDR1 MDHEN, CDR2 SYDVKM. The CDR3 loop is CASSLLAWDTQYF. CDR3 DNA sequence: TGTGCCAGCAGTTTATTAGCGTGGGATACGCAGTATTTT. Filled out from reference TRBV28 and TRBJ2-3, the complete variable domain reads DVKVTQSSRYLVKRTGEKVFLECVQDMDHENMFWYRQDPGLGLRLIYFSYDVKMKEKGDIPEGYSVSREKKERFSLILESASTNQTSMYLCASSLLAWDTQYFGPGTRLTVL.

The V gene is TRBV7-2, the J gene TRBJ2-4; no reliable D call. Germline lookup yields CDR1 SGHTA and CDR2 FQGNSA. Trimming pared 3 bases from V and 0 bases from J, leaving 12 bases between. The CDR3 runs 16 residues. DNA of the CDR3: TGTGCCAGCAGCTTTACCCACAGCCTAGCCAAAAACATTCAGTACTTC. Amino acids: CASSFTHSLAKNIQYF.

The chain links TRBV2 to TRBJ2-6; D perhaps matches TRBD1 (6 bases). The V and J ends lost 3 bases and 0 bases respectively, with 15 bases between them. Germline-derived CDR1 and CDR2 are SNHLY and FYNNEI. The CDR3 has 18 residues. This CDR3 is CASSDRQVLFSGANVLTF. As DNA, the CDR3 is TGTGCCAGCAGTGACAGACAGGTTCTCTTCTCTGGGGCCAACGTCCTGACTTTC.

The genes are TRBV19 and TRBJ1-1; D might be TRBD1 (5 bases). The germline gives CDR1 LNHDA, CDR2 SQIVND (reference sequence). Trimming left V 2 bases short and J 2 bases short, with 9 bases between. The CDR3 is 14 amino acids. CDR3 residues: CASSIRGSNTEAFF. CDR3 nucleotides: TGTGCCAGTAGTATAAGGGGATCTAACACTGAAGCTTTCTTT.

This clone was counted a single time. This rearrangement joins TRBV6-5 to TRBJ1-2, with D uncertain. The CDR3 is 16 residues long. CDR1 MNHEY and CDR2 SVGAGI come from the germline V gene. The ends were cut back, 0 bases at V and 4 bases at J, with 15 bases in the middle. The CDR3 spells CASSYSEGILSYGYTF. DNA of the CDR3: TGTGCCAGCAGTTACTCCGAGGGCATACTCTCCTATGGCTACACCTTC.

The chain uses TRBV6-5 and TRBJ2-3; possibly TRBD2 for D (6 bases). With 7 bases removed from V and 5 bases from J, the gap between germline ends came to 13 bases. This CDR3 is 13 amino acids long. The germline gives CDR1 MNHEY, CDR2 SVGAGI. CDR3 sequence reads: CASTNVGGDTQYF. For the CDR3, the DNA is TGTGCCAGCACCAACGTGGGGGGAGATACGCAGTATTTT.

The chain couples TRBV29-1 to TRBJ1-1; D may be TRBD1 (5 bases). V was clipped by 6 bases and J by 7 bases, with 18 bases between them. Germline loops: CDR1 SQVTM, CDR2 ANQGSEA. The CDR3 has 13 residues. The CDR3 DNA reads as TGCAGCGTCCCTTGGGGGGGTGGCTATGAAGCTTTCTTT. This sequence encodes CSVPWGGGYEAFF.